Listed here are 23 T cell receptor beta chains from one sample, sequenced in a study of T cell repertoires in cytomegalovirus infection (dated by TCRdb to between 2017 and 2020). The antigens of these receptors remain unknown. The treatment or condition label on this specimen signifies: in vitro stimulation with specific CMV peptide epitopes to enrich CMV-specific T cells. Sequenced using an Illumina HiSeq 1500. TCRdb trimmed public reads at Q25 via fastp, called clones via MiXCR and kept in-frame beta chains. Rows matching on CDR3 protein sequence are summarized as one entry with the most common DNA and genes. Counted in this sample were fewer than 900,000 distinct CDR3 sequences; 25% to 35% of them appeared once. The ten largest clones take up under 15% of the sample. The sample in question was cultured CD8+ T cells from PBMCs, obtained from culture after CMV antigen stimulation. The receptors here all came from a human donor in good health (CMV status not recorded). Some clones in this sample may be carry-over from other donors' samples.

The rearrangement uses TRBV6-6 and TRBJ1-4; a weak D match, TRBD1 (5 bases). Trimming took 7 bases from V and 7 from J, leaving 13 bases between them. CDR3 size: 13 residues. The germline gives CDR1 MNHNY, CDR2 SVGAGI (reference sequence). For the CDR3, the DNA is TGTGCCAGCAATCGAGCAGGGTCTGAAAAACTGTTTTTT. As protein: CASNRAGSEKLFF.

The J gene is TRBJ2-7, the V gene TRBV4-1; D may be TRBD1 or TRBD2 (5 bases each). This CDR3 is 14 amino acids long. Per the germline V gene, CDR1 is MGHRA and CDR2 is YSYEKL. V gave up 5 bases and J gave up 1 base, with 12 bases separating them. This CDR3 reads CASSERDGSYEQYF. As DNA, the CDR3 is TGCGCCAGCAGCGAACGGGACGGATCCTACGAGCAGTACTTC.

CDR3 in DNA: TGCGCCAGCAGTCGCTTAACAGGGTCTTACGAGCAGTACGTC. This codes for CASSRLTGSYEQYV. The rearrangement uses TRBV23-1 and TRBJ2-7; tentatively, D is TRBD1 (6 bases). TRBV23-1 is known as an ORF, though its function is uncertain. The CDR3 loop spans 14 amino acids. V was clipped by 4 bases and J by 4 bases, with 14 bases between them.

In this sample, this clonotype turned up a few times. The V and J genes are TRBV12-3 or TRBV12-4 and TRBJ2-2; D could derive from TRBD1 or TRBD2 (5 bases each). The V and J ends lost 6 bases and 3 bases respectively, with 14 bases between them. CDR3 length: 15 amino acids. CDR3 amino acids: CASSIPGQDTGELFF. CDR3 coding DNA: TGTGCCAGCAGCATTCCGGGGCAGGACACCGGGGAGCTGTTTTTT.

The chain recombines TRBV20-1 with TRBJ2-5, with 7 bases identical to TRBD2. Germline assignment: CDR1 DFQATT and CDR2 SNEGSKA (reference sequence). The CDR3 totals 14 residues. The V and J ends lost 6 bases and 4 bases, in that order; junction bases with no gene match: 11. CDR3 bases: TGCAGTGCCCGAGGCGGGGGAGGACGAGAGACCCAGTACTTC. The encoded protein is CSARGGGGRETQYF.

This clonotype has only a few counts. In nucleotides, the CDR3 is TGCGCCAGCAGCCCAGCGACTAGCGGGTCCTCCGGGGAGCTGTTTTTT. Protein product: CASSPATSGSSGELFF. The chain uses TRBV5-1 and TRBJ2-2; 10 bases agree with TRBD2. The CDR3 length is 16 residues. CDR1 is SGHRS and CDR2 is YFSETQ in the germline V gene. The ends lost 4 bases at V and 6 bases at J; junction bases unmatched: 9.

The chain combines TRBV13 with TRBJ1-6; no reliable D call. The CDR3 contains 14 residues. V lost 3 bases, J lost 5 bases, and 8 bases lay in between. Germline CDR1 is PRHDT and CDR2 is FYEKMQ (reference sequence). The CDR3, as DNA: TGTGCCAGCAGCTTTGAGCATAATAATTCACCCCTCCACTTT. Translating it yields CASSFEHNNSPLHF.

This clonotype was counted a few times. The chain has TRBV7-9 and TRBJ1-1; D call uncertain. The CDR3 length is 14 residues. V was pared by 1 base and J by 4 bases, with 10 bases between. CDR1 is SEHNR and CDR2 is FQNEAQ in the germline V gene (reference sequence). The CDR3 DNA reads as TGTGCCAGCAGCTTAGACTCGCGGGTCACTGAAGCTTTCTTT. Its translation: CASSLDSRVTEAFF.

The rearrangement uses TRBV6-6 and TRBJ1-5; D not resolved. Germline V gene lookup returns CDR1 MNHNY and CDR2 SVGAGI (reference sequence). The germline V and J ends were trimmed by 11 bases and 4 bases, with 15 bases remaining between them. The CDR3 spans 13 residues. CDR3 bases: TGTGCCTCTACTACCAATTGGAATCAGCCCCAGCATTTT. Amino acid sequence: CASTTNWNQPQHF.

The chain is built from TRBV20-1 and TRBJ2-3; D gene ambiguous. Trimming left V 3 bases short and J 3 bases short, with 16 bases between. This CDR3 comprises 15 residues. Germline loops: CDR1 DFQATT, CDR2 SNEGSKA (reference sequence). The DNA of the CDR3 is TGCAGTGCTAGTTCTACCCCCGATGGTACAGATACGCAGTATTTT. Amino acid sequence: CSASSTPDGTDTQYF.

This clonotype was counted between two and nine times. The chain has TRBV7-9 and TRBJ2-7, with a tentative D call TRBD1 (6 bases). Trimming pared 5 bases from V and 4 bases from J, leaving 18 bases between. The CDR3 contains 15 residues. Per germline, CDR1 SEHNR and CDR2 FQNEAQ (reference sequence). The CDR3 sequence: CASSGEAGDGYEQYF. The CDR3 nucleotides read TGTGCCAGCAGCGGAGAGGCAGGGGACGGATACGAGCAGTACTTC.

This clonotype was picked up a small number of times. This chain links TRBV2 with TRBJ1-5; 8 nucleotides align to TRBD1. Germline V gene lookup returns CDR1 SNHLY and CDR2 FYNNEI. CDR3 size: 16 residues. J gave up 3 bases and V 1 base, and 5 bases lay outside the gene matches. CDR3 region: CASSEGGQAHNQPQHF. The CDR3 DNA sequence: TGTGCCAGCAGTGAAGGGGGACAGGCACACAATCAGCCCCAGCATTTT.

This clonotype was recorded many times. CDR3 in DNA: TGTGCCAGCAGCTCCCGGGACAGGCCCTACAATGAGCAGTTCTTC. It specifies CASSSRDRPYNEQFF. The J gene is TRBJ2-1, the V gene TRBV7-9, with TRBD1 identical over 8 bases. V was clipped by 4 bases and J by 2 bases; unmatched bases: 4. The germline gives CDR1 SEHNR, CDR2 FQNEAQ (reference sequence). The CDR3 runs to 15 residues.

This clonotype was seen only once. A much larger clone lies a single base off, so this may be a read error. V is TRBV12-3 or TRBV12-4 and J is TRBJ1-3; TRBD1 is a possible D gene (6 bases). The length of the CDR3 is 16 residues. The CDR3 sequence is CTSSGFLGAGGNTIYF. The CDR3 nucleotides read TGTACCAGCAGTGGCTTTTTGGGGGCAGGTGGAAACACCATATATTTT.

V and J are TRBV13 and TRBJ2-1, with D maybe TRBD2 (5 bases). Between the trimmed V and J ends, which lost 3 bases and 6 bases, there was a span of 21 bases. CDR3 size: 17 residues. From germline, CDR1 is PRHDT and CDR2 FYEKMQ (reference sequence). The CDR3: CASSLNWWETRGNEQFF. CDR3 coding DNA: TGTGCCAGCAGCTTGAACTGGTGGGAGACCCGCGGCAATGAGCAGTTCTTC.

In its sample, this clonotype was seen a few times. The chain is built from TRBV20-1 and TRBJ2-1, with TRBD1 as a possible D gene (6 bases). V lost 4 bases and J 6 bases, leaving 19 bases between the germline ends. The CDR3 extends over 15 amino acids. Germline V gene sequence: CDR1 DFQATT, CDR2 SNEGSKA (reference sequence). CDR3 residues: CSAITKQGFRNEQFF. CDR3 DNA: TGCAGTGCTATAACAAAACAGGGTTTTCGCAATGAGCAGTTCTTC.

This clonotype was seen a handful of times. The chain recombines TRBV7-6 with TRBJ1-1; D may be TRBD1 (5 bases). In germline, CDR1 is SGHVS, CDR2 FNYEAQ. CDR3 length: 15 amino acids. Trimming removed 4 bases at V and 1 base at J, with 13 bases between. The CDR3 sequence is CASSSPGASNTEAFF. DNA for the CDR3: TGTGCCAGCAGCTCCCCCGGGGCTTCGAACACTGAAGCTTTCTTT.

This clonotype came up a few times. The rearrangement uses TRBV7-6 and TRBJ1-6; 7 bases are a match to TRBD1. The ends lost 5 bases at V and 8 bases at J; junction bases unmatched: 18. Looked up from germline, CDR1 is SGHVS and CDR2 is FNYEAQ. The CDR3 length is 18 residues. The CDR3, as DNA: TGTGCCAGCAGCCACCTCCTGAAAAGTGGACAGGACTATTCACCCCTCCACTTT. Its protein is CASSHLLKSGQDYSPLHF.

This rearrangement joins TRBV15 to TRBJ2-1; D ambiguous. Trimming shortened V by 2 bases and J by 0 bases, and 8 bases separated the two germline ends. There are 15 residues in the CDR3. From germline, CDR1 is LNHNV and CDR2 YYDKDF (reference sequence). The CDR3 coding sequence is TGTGCCACCAGCAGACCGGGCCGCTCCTACAATGAGCAGTTCTTC. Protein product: CATSRPGRSYNEQFF.

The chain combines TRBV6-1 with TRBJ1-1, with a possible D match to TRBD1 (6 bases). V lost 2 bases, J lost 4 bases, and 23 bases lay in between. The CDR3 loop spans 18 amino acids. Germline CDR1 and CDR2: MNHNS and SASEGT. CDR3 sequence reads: CASSEYSTGLGGGTEAFF. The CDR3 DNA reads TGTGCCAGCAGTGAATATTCTACAGGGCTGGGAGGTGGCACTGAAGCTTTCTTT.

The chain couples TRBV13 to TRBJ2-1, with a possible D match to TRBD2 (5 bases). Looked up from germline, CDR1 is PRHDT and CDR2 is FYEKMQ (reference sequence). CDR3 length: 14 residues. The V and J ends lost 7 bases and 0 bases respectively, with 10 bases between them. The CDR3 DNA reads TGTGCCAGCATAGGACGGGGCTCCTACAATGAGCAGTTCTTC. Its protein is CASIGRGSYNEQFF.

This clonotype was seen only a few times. CDR3 coding DNA: TGTGCCAGCGGGGACGGGACCGAGTACGAGCAGTACTTC. It is translated as CASGDGTEYEQYF. The chain is built from TRBV6-1 and TRBJ2-7, with D perhaps matching TRBD1 or TRBD2 (5 bases each). V gave up 8 bases and J gave up 4 bases, with 15 bases separating them. The germline gives CDR1 MNHNS, CDR2 SASEGT. CDR3 length: 13 amino acids.

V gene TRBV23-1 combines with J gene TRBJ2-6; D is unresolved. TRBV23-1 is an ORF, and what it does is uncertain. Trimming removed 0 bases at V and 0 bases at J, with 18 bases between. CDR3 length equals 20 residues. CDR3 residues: CASSQSGVAGVPSGANVLTF. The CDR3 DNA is TGCGCCAGCAGTCAATCGGGCGTTGCTGGGGTTCCCTCTGGGGCCAACGTCCTGACTTTC.